This T cell receptor beta chain was profiled in a study of blood T cell repertoires in COVID-19. The J segment lost 10 bases and the V segment lost 6 bases, leaving 7 bases of the junction unmatched. Germline assignment: CDR1 SQVTM and CDR2 ANQGSEA. The CDR3 runs 12 residues. Clones were sequenced by immunoSEQ multiplex PCR, and TCRdb holds only the in-frame ones, with some missing. This sample carries 150,000 to 250,000 clones, about 95% of them seen once, and the ten largest clones take 0.76%. Sequenced material: peripheral blood. This TCR came from a man in his thirties or forties with COVID-19, enrolled during active disease. This chain joins TRBV29-1 and TRBJ2-1; 9 bases match TRBD1. In nucleotides, the CDR3 is TGCAGCGTAAAACAGGGGGCGCGGGAGCAGTTCTTC. It translates to CSVKQGAREQFF.